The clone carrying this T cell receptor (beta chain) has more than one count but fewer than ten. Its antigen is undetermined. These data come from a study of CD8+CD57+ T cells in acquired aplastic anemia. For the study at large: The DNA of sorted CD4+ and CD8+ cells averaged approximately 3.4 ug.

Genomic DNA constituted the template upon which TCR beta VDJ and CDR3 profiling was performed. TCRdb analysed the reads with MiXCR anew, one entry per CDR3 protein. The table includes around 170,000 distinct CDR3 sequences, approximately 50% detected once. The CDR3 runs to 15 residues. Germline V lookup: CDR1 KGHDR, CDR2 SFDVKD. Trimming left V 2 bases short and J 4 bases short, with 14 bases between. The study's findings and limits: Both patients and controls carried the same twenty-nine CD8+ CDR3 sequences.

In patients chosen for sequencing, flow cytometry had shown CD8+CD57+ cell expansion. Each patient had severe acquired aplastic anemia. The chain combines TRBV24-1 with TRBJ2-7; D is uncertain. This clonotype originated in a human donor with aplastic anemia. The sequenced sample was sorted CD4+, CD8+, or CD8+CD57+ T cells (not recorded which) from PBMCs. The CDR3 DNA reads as TGTGCCACCAGTGATTCTGGTAAGGACCAGTACGAGCAGTACTTC. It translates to CATSDSGKDQYEQYF.